The 32 T cell receptor beta chains given below trace back to one sample, sequenced in a study of blood T cell repertoires in COVID-19. Using immunoSEQ multiplex PCR, the repertoire was profiled, and TCRdb retains in-frame clones only, with some absent. The sample lists 200,000 to 250,000 clones, 85% to 90% occurring once. Sequencing input: peripheral blood. These TCRs come from a man aged 25 to 40 with COVID-19, enrolled during active disease.

The chain has TRBV30 and TRBJ1-2; D may be TRBD1 (6 bases). CDR1 GTSNPN and CDR2 SVGIG come from the germline V gene (reference sequence). The V and J ends lost 4 bases and 6 bases respectively, with 15 bases between them. This CDR3 region has 13 residues. DNA of the CDR3: TGTGCCTGGACAGGGGACGATCAAGATGGCTACACCTTC. Protein: CAWTGDDQDGYTF.

The chain recombines TRBV6-6 with TRBJ1-2, with TRBD1 matching 7 bases. Trimming cost V 5 bases and J 6 bases; bases outside gene matches: 6. CDR1 MNHNY and CDR2 SVGAGI come from the germline V gene (reference sequence). This CDR3 is built from 13 residues. CDR3 in DNA: TGTGCCAGCAGTACTCGGGACAGTCATGGCTACACCTTC. Translated: CASSTRDSHGYTF.

This clone was picked up a small number of times. This sequence joins TRBV6-5 and TRBJ2-7; 7 positions match TRBD2. The CDR3 covers 16 residues. From germline, CDR1 is MNHEY and CDR2 SVGAGI. The J segment lost 6 bases and the V segment lost 0 bases, leaving 11 bases of the junction unmatched. CDR3 region: CASSYSSPGLSREQYF. The CDR3 coding sequence is TGTGCCAGCAGTTACTCGAGCCCGGGACTAAGCCGCGAGCAGTACTTC.

The chain uses TRBV7-2 and TRBJ2-3, with D possibly TRBD1 on 5 matching bases. With 5 bases removed from V and 5 bases from J, the gap between germline ends came to 14 bases. CDR1 is SGHTA and CDR2 is FQGNSA in the germline V gene. This CDR3 contains 14 residues. CDR3: CASSPSLTVDTQYF. The CDR3, as DNA: TGTGCCAGCAGCCCCTCCCTGACAGTAGATACGCAGTATTTT.

The V call is TRBV11-2, the J call TRBJ1-2; D perhaps matches TRBD1 (5 bases). Germline values: CDR1 SGHAT, CDR2 FQNNGV. The V gene lost 4 bases and the J gene lost 4 bases, with 16 bases spanning the gap. The CDR3 covers 15 residues. This CDR3 is CASSSYRGGLYGYTF. The CDR3, as DNA: TGTGCCAGCAGCTCCTATAGGGGAGGTCTCTATGGCTACACCTTC.

CDR3 coding DNA: TGTGCCAGCAGCTCTCGAGGACACATGAACACTGAAGCTTTCTTT. Translation gives CASSSRGHMNTEAFF. The chain couples TRBV3-1 (or the pseudogene TRBV3-2) to TRBJ1-1; maybe TRBD1 (5 bases). CDR1 LGHDT and CDR2 YNNKEL come from the germline V gene (reference sequence). The CDR3 totals 15 residues. V lost 5 bases and J lost 0, with 13 bases in between.

The V call is TRBV19, the J call TRBJ1-2; TRBD1 matches at 7 bases. V lost 7 bases, J lost 2 bases, and 10 bases stayed unmatched. The CDR3 extends over 15 amino acids. CDR1 LNHDA and CDR2 SQIVND come from the germline V gene (reference sequence). The CDR3 spells CASTATGPSNYGYTF. The CDR3 DNA sequence: TGTGCCAGTACCGCGACAGGGCCATCAAACTATGGCTACACCTTC.

The DNA of the CDR3 is TGTGCCAGCAGACAATTTGAGGGAACCGCGAAAAAGGAGCAGTTCTTC. The encoded protein is CASRQFEGTAKKEQFF. This chain links TRBV2 with TRBJ2-1; possible D gene TRBD2, 5 bases. V lost 6 bases and J lost 10, with 25 bases in between. In germline, CDR1 is SNHLY, CDR2 FYNNEI. The CDR3 has 16 amino acids.

This chain joins TRBV18 and TRBJ2-1; 7 positions match TRBD2. Per germline, CDR1 KGHSH and CDR2 LQKENI. Losses at the gene ends were 6 bases for V and 4 bases for J; bases not matched to a gene: 12. The CDR3 has 16 amino acids. The CDR3 nucleotides read TGTGCCAGCTCCGTCACCCGAACAGCGGGGTACAATGAGCAGTTCTTC. Amino acid sequence: CASSVTRTAGYNEQFF.

This clone was detected only once. This rearrangement joins TRBV5-4 to TRBJ1-4, with a weak D call TRBD1 (5 bases). V gave up 4 bases and J gave up 5 bases, with 6 bases separating them. CDR3 length: 12 residues. Germline V gives CDR1 SGHNT, CDR2 YYREEE (reference sequence). The CDR3 protein is CASSQGNEKLFF. CDR3 in DNA: TGTGCCAGCAGCCAGGGAAATGAAAAACTGTTTTTT.

This clone appeared a few times. This chain connects TRBV6-5 to TRBJ1-6; D not resolved. The CDR3 loop spans 14 amino acids. The V and J ends lost 2 bases and 9 bases respectively, with 11 bases between them. Germline V gives CDR1 MNHEY, CDR2 SVGAGI. In DNA form, the CDR3 reads TGTGCCAGCAGTTACCGGGTTCTGGGTTCACCCCTCCACTTT. It encodes CASSYRVLGSPLHF.

The V and J genes are TRBV28 and TRBJ2-7; D unresolved. Germline assignment: CDR1 MDHEN and CDR2 SYDVKM. The CDR3 is 12 residues long. Trimming removed 6 bases from V and 1 base from J, with 7 bases in between. CDR3 in DNA: TGTGCCAGCAGGAGACAATCCTACGAGCAGTACTTC. The encoded protein is CASRRQSYEQYF.

CDR3 coding DNA: TGTGCCAGCAGCCCACAGGGAGGGAGGGAAAAACTGTTTTTT. This codes for CASSPQGGREKLFF. The chain uses TRBV3-1 (or the pseudogene TRBV3-2) and TRBJ1-4; D may be TRBD1 (6 bases). The CDR3 length is 14 residues. Between the trimmed V and J ends, which lost 4 bases and 8 bases, there was a span of 14 bases. Germline CDR1 and CDR2: LGHDT and YNNKEL (reference sequence).

The gene calls are TRBV5-5 and TRBJ1-3; 7 bases agree with TRBD1. The CDR3 has 17 residues. V was pared by 0 bases and J by 0 bases, with 6 bases of the junction left unmatched. Per germline, CDR1 SGHKS and CDR2 YYEKEE (reference sequence). The DNA for the CDR3 is TGTGCCAGCAGCTTGGTTGGGACAGAAATCTCTGGAAACACCATATATTTT. This sequence encodes CASSLVGTEISGNTIYF.

This clone is a singleton in its sample. J is TRBJ2-2 and V is TRBV5-3; a weak D match, TRBD2 (6 bases). TRBV5-3 is flagged as an ORF with uncertain function. The germline V and J ends were trimmed by 0 bases and 6 bases, with 15 bases remaining between them. CDR3 length equals 16 residues. CDR3 amino acids: CARSLEVGGNPGELFF. Written as DNA, the CDR3 is TGTGCCAGAAGCTTGGAAGTCGGGGGTAACCCCGGGGAGCTGTTTTTT.

The V call is TRBV7-3, the J call TRBJ1-2; tentatively, D is TRBD1 (5 bases). Between the trimmed V and J ends, which lost 3 bases and 4 bases, there was a span of 12 bases. Germline assignment: CDR1 SGHTA and CDR2 FQGTGA. This CDR3 is built from 14 residues. CDR3 coding DNA: TGTGCCAGCAGCTTCAACGGACAACTCTATGGCTACACCTTC. Its protein product is CASSFNGQLYGYTF.

The chain has TRBV7-2 and TRBJ1-2; TRBD1 is a possible D gene (5 bases). Germline V gene data show CDR1 as SGHTA and CDR2 as FQGNSA. Trimming removed 0 bases from V and 0 bases from J, with 17 bases in between. The CDR3 is 18 residues long. In DNA form, the CDR3 reads TGTGCCAGCAGCTTAGCAGGAATCCTTGACAGATCTAACTATGGCTACACCTTC. This gives the protein CASSLAGILDRSNYGYTF.

This chain links TRBV7-3 with TRBJ1-1; 7 positions match TRBD1. This CDR3 has 12 residues. The trim removed 5 bases at V and 8 bases at J, leaving 5 bases unmatched. CDR1 and CDR2 (germline): SGHTA, FQGTGA. CDR3: CASSVNRGEAFF. The CDR3 DNA follows: TGTGCCAGCAGCGTAAACAGGGGAGAAGCTTTCTTT.

The chain is built from TRBV6-2 or TRBV6-3 and TRBJ2-2; possibly TRBD1 for D (5 bases). The germline V gene has CDR1 MNHEY and CDR2 SVGEGT. The CDR3 sequence is 15 residues long. Deletions cut 2 bases from V and 0 bases from J, with 7 bases between. The CDR3 protein is CASSYRTTNTGELFF. The CDR3, as DNA: TGTGCCAGCAGTTACAGGACAACGAACACCGGGGAGCTGTTTTTT.

CDR3: CASSLAGYGYTF. The CDR3 nucleotides read TGTGCCAGCAGCTTAGCCGGCTATGGCTACACCTTC. This rearrangement joins TRBV7-2 to TRBJ1-2, with D unresolved. Germline V gene data show CDR1 as SGHTA and CDR2 as FQGNSA. Trimming took 0 bases from V and 4 from J, leaving 3 bases between them. This CDR3 has 12 amino acids.

This clone has only a few counts. This chain uses TRBV25-1 with TRBJ2-1; the match to TRBD1 covers 7 bases. Losses at the gene ends were 2 bases for V and 5 bases for J; bases not matched to a gene: 6. Germline V gene data show CDR1 as MGHDK and CDR2 as SYGVNS. This CDR3 region has 15 residues. DNA for the CDR3: TGTGCCAGCAGTGAAAGCTCGGGACAGCACAATGAGCAGTTCTTC. It encodes CASSESSGQHNEQFF.

This chain uses TRBV27 with TRBJ2-7; perhaps TRBD1 as D (5 bases). Trimming stripped 4 bases from V and 0 bases from J, with 13 bases between. CDR1 MNHEY and CDR2 SMNVEV come from the germline V gene (reference sequence). The CDR3 loop spans 15 amino acids. CDR3 bases: TGTGCCAGCAGTTCTACGACAGAGAGCTCCTACGAGCAGTACTTC. Translated, it gives CASSSTTESSYEQYF.

The chain recombines TRBV2 with TRBJ1-2; D gene unclear. Germline loops: CDR1 SNHLY, CDR2 FYNNEI. The CDR3 sequence is 15 residues long. Trimming left V 8 bases short and J 7 bases short, with 23 bases between. CDR3: CASGTGFRRSPGYTF. The CDR3 DNA is TGTGCCAGCGGTACGGGGTTTCGACGAAGCCCTGGCTACACCTTC.

This chain uses TRBV5-1 with TRBJ1-1; D perhaps matches TRBD1 (5 bases). The V and J ends lost 4 bases and 3 bases respectively, with 19 bases between them. CDR1 is SGHRS and CDR2 is YFSETQ in the germline V gene. The CDR3 has 16 amino acids. In nucleotides, the CDR3 is TGCGCCAGCAGCCCTGGGGCTCAACGGGGGGACACTGAAGCTTTCTTT. Translation: CASSPGAQRGDTEAFF.

The rearrangement links TRBV28 to TRBJ1-1, with D perhaps matching TRBD1 (6 bases). The V end was cut by 5 bases, the J end by 6 bases, with 13 bases between. The CDR3 covers 13 residues. CDR1 MDHEN and CDR2 SYDVKM come from the germline V gene. The CDR3 DNA reads as TGTGCCAGCAGTCTCCAGGGGTACGCTGAAGCTTTCTTT. Translation: CASSLQGYAEAFF.

This clone was found once. V and J are TRBV5-1 and TRBJ1-1, with D tentatively TRBD1 (6 bases). The V gene lost 4 bases and the J gene lost 1 base, with 11 bases spanning the gap. The CDR3 is 14 amino acids. Germline values: CDR1 SGHRS, CDR2 YFSETQ. The chain's CDR3 is CASSAEGGNTEAFF. CDR3 coding DNA: TGCGCCAGCAGCGCCGAAGGGGGGAACACTGAAGCTTTCTTT.

V and J are TRBV7-2 and TRBJ1-5, with 9 bases aligning to TRBD1. V was clipped by 5 bases and J by 4 bases; unmatched bases: 6. CDR3 length equals 15 residues. The germline V gene encodes CDR1 SGHTA and CDR2 FQGNSA. The DNA of the CDR3 is TGTGCCAGCAGCGGGAGGACAGGGGTGAATCAGCCCCAGCATTTT. It is translated as CASSGRTGVNQPQHF. Full variable domain (missing parts from reference TRBV7-2 and TRBJ1-5): GAGVSQSPSNKVTEKGKDVELRCDPISGHTALYWYRQSLGQGLEFLIYFQGNSAPDKSGLPSDRFSAERTGGSVSTLTIQRTQQEDSAVYLCASSGRTGVNQPQHFGDGTRLSIL.

This chain joins TRBV4-3 and TRBJ1-5; D not resolved. Trimming took off 0 bases at V and 0 bases at J, with 9 bases between the two ends. The length of the CDR3 is 16 residues. The germline gives CDR1 LGHNA, CDR2 YSLEER. CDR3 coding DNA: TGCGCCAGCAGCCAAGATTCGGGGTATAGCAATCAGCCCCAGCATTTT. Translation: CASSQDSGYSNQPQHF.

V and J are TRBV5-1 and TRBJ1-6; D unclear. The CDR3 sequence is 16 residues long. Trimming took 2 bases from V and 7 from J, leaving 16 bases between them. CDR1 and CDR2 (germline): SGHRS, YFSETQ. CDR3 sequence (DNA): TGCGCCAGCAGCTTATTGCCGTCCCTCCAGAATTCACCCCTCCACTTT. It is translated as CASSLLPSLQNSPLHF.

The rearrangement links TRBV10-3 to TRBJ2-4, with 14 bases fitting TRBD2. With V trimmed by 2 bases and J by 1 base, 7 bases remained unmatched. Germline V gene lookup returns CDR1 ENHRY and CDR2 SYGVKD. CDR3 length: 19 amino acids. CDR3 in amino acids: CAISEGLAGGVGAKNIQYF. CDR3 in DNA: TGTGCCATCAGTGAGGGACTAGCGGGAGGAGTGGGGGCCAAAAACATTCAGTACTTC.

The CDR3 sequence: CASSSGYGSTGELFF. The CDR3 region has the DNA TGTGCCAGCAGTTCAGGGTATGGTAGCACCGGGGAGCTGTTTTTT. The chain links TRBV6-5 to TRBJ2-2; possibly TRBD1 for D (5 bases). V lost 4 bases and J lost 4, with 13 bases in between. This CDR3 comprises 15 residues. The germline V gene has CDR1 MNHEY and CDR2 SVGAGI.

V usage is TRBV5-1 and J usage is TRBJ2-1, with 11 bases that match TRBD2. This CDR3 has 18 residues. Germline V gene lookup returns CDR1 SGHRS and CDR2 YFSETQ. The ends lost 4 bases at V and 7 bases at J; junction bases unmatched: 16. The CDR3 region is CASSPLPSGGTLQNEQFF. Written as DNA, the CDR3 is TGCGCCAGCAGCCCCTTGCCTAGCGGGGGGACCCTACAGAATGAGCAGTTCTTC.